Each of the 5 T cell receptor beta chains below was sequenced from the same sample in a study of blood T cell repertoires in COVID-19. Libraries were prepared by immunoSEQ multiplex PCR; TCRdb keeps only in-frame clonotypes and omits some of them. Of approximately 17,000 clones in the sample, 70% to 90% are singletons; the top ten hold about 5%. Sequenced material: PBMCs or T cells enriched from blood (not recorded which). The receptor source for this set is a woman aged 30 to 39 who had recovered from COVID-19.

The rearrangement joins TRBV6-2 or TRBV6-3 to TRBJ1-2; D is perhaps TRBD1 (6 bases). V was cut by 5 bases and J by 2 bases, with 15 bases left in between. CDR3 length equals 15 residues. Germline values: CDR1 MNHEY, CDR2 SVGEGT. The CDR3 here is CASSTPRGANYGYTF. CDR3 DNA: TGTGCCAGCAGTACCCCCCGGGGGGCGAACTATGGCTACACCTTC.

The gene calls are TRBV12-3 or TRBV12-4 and TRBJ2-5; no reliable D call. The CDR3 contains 12 residues. The V and J ends lost 5 bases and 9 bases respectively, with 13 bases between them. CDR3 residues: CASSLSPGSQYF. In DNA form, the CDR3 reads TGTGCCAGCAGTCTATCCCCCGGGTCCCAGTACTTC.

This clone was observed a few times. The chain combines TRBV7-3 with TRBJ2-2, with D possibly matching TRBD1 (5 bases). CDR1 and CDR2 from the germline V gene are SGHTA and FQGTGA. This CDR3 contains 15 residues. The V gene lost 3 bases and the J gene lost 5 bases, with 13 bases spanning the gap. CDR3 sequence: CASSFDSLSTGELFF. The DNA of the CDR3 is TGTGCCAGCAGCTTTGACAGCCTCTCTACCGGGGAGCTGTTTTTT.

The V call is TRBV29-1, the J call TRBJ1-1; TRBD1 is a possible D gene (6 bases). Germline assignment: CDR1 SQVTM and CDR2 ANQGSEA. The CDR3 runs to 13 residues. Trimming cost V 4 bases and J 0 bases, with 9 bases left between them. Here the CDR3 DNA reads TGCAGCGTTGGCCCAGGGGTGAACACTGAAGCTTTCTTT. This translates into CSVGPGVNTEAFF.

This clone was seen more than once but under ten times. The rearrangement links TRBV11-2 to TRBJ1-5, with no clear D. The CDR3 has 15 residues. CDR1 is SGHAT, CDR2 FQNNGV, per germline. Trimming took 1 base from V and 0 from J, leaving 7 bases between them. CDR3 residues: CASSLGGYSNQPQHF. CDR3 DNA: TGTGCCAGCAGCTTAGGAGGATATAGCAATCAGCCCCAGCATTTT.